These 6 T cell receptor beta chains originate from one sample sequenced in a study of cytomegalovirus exposure and HLA in healthy donors. It was with 60 Vbeta and 13 Jbeta primers that the PCR ran. Assay: immunoSEQ multiplex PCR; the TCRdb copy retains only in-frame clones and omits some. Of approximately 110,000 clones listed, over 55% are singletons. The sample comprised PBMCs. Receptors originate from a man younger than 30 in good health and CMV-seropositive.

The rearrangement joins TRBV19 to TRBJ1-5; D is uncertain. Trimming pared 1 base from V and 7 bases from J, leaving 8 bases between. In germline, CDR1 is LNHDA, CDR2 SQIVND (reference sequence). The CDR3 is 13 residues long. CDR3 sequence (DNA): TGTGCCAGTAGTATAGGCGAGGGACAGCCCCAGCATTTT. It is translated as CASSIGEGQPQHF.

This clone appeared once. The rearrangement uses TRBV10-2 and TRBJ2-7; 16 bases agree with TRBD2. CDR3 size: 15 residues. Trimming at V came to 3 bases and at J to 7 bases, leaving 3 bases not matched to a gene. CDR1 is WSHSY and CDR2 is SAAADI in the germline V gene. CDR3 sequence reads: CASSEAGLAGGEQYF. The CDR3, as DNA: TGCGCCAGCAGTGAAGCGGGACTAGCGGGGGGGGAGCAGTACTTC.

This clone was detected only a few times. This chain joins TRBV7-9 and TRBJ1-1, with D possibly being TRBD1 (6 bases). V was pared by 6 bases and J by 1 base, with 15 bases between. CDR1 SEHNR and CDR2 FQNEAQ come from the germline V gene (reference sequence). The CDR3 sequence is 15 residues long. The CDR3: CASSPNRGQNTEAFF. CDR3 bases: TGTGCCAGCAGTCCCAATAGGGGACAGAACACTGAAGCTTTCTTT.

This chain links TRBV2 with TRBJ2-3; no clear D gene. Germline-derived CDR1 and CDR2 are SNHLY and FYNNEI. CDR3 size: 12 residues. V was pared by 7 bases and J by 2 bases, with 7 bases between. The CDR3 DNA reads as TGTGCCAGCATACGGTCCACAGATACGCAGTATTTT. Amino acid sequence: CASIRSTDTQYF.

This sequence joins TRBV5-1 and TRBJ1-5; no firm D call. V gave up 1 base and J gave up 6 bases, with 8 bases separating them. The CDR3 totals 13 residues. CDR1 is SGHRS and CDR2 is YFSETQ in the germline V gene. This CDR3 is CASSLSGSQPQHF. The CDR3 DNA reads as TGCGCCAGCAGCTTGAGCGGATCTCAGCCCCAGCATTTT.

In DNA, the CDR3 is TGTACCTCGCGGTTGACCTATAATTCACCCCTCCACTTT. Translated, it gives CTSRLTYNSPLHF. The chain employs TRBV2 and TRBJ1-6; D remains unclear. CDR1 SNHLY and CDR2 FYNNEI come from the germline V gene. The CDR3 spans 13 residues.